This T cell receptor beta chain was obtained from a study of siplizumab effects on memory and regulatory T cells. The V gene's germline CDR1 is SGHTA and CDR2 FQGTGA. The V end lost 2 bases, the J end lost 5 bases, and 16 bases lay between the germline ends. The CDR3 covers 16 residues. The protocol was immunoSEQ multiplex PCR, while the TCRdb copy is restricted to in-frame clones and leaves out a portion. The data contain 50,000 to 75,000 clones, roughly 78% of them singletons. This clone was counted only a few times. The sample was memory CD4+ T cells sorted from blood. This clonotype was sampled from a human donor in good health. The rearrangement joins TRBV7-3 to TRBJ2-1; D may be TRBD1 or TRBD2 (5 bases each). CDR3 coding DNA: TGTGCCAGCAGCTTAGGGCCGGGGAGCAGGGACAATGAGCAGTTCTTC. Amino acids: CASSLGPGSRDNEQFF.